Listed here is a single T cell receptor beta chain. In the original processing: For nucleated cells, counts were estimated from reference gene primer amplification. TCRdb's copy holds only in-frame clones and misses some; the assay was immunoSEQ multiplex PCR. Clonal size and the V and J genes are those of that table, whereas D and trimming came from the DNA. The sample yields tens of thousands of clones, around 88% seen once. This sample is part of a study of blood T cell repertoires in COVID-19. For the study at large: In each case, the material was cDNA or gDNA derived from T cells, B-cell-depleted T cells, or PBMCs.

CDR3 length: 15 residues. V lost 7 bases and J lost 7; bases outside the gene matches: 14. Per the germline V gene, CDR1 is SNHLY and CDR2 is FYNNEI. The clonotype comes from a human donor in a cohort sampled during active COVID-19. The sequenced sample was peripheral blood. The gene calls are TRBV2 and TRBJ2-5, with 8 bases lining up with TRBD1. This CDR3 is CASIRGPGGETTQYF. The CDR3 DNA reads TGTGCCAGCATCAGGGGGCCCGGGGGCGAGACGACCCAGTACTTC.